The subject of this entry is one T cell receptor beta chain. The antigen is unknown. This specimen comes from a study of OX40 agonist ivuxolimab in advanced cancers. Study-wide background: Intravenous ivuxolimab was administered to patients every 2 weeks at 0.01 to 10 mg/kg. Points from the study as a whole: Averaging showed that CD8+ T cells had more expanded clones than CD4+ did.

Profiling relied on immunoSEQ multiplex PCR, and the TCRdb table lists in-frame clones only, not all of them. The sample has about 48,000 clones; about 91% are singletons. Between the trimmed V and J ends, which lost 0 bases and 2 bases, there was a span of 8 bases. The length of the CDR3 is 14 residues. Looked up from germline, CDR1 is LGHNA and CDR2 is YSLEER. This chain uses TRBV4-3 with TRBJ2-7; D call uncertain. Here the sequenced sample was CD4+ or CD8+ T cells sorted from blood, taken in a trial of the OX40 agonist ivuxolimab. This clonotype was obtained from an adult with an advanced solid tumor such as melanoma, head and neck, liver or kidney cancer. This CDR3 reads CASSQEWLAYEQYF. CDR3 nucleotide sequence: TGCGCCAGCAGCCAAGAGTGGCTAGCCTACGAGCAGTACTTC.